One sample yielded the 22 T cell receptor beta chains listed below, sequenced in a study of technical replicates of blood from a handful of donors. Method: immunoSEQ multiplex PCR; TCRdb's copy keeps in-frame clones and lacks some. The sample holds around 61,000 clones, 86% seen once. The sample taken for sequencing was PBMCs. Receptor source: a human donor in good health. Some clones in this sample may be carry-over from other donors' samples.

The chain employs TRBV11-3 and TRBJ2-1; TRBD2 matches 10 bases. J was trimmed by 4 bases and V by 0 bases; bases with no gene match: 3. Germline CDR1 is SGHNT and CDR2 is YENEEA. The CDR3 loop spans 16 amino acids. CDR3 nucleotides: TGTGCCAGCAGCTTAGAGGGGACTAGCGAGTACAATGAGCAGTTCTTC. It codes for CASSLEGTSEYNEQFF. Full variable domain (remainder filled in from reference TRBV11-3 and TRBJ2-1): EAGVVQSPRYKIIEKKQPVAFWCNPISGHNTLYWYLQNLGQGPELLIRYENEEAVDDSQLPKDRFSAERLKGVDSTLKIQPAELGDSAVYLCASSLEGTSEYNEQFFGPGTRLTVL.

The chain's CDR3 is CASSKALVGTGWANTEAFF. For the CDR3, the DNA is TGTGCCAGCAGCAAAGCACTTGTCGGGACAGGCTGGGCGAACACTGAAGCTTTCTTT. The rearrangement uses TRBV21-1 and TRBJ1-1; TRBD1 is the table's D call and was not checked against the DNA. TRBV21-1 is tagged as a pseudogene. CDR3 length: 19 residues.

The chain carries TRBV6-5 and TRBJ1-1; D may be TRBD1 (5 bases). The CDR3 loop spans 13 amino acids. V lost 6 bases and J 4 bases, leaving 12 bases between the germline ends. CDR1 MNHEY and CDR2 SVGAGI come from the germline V gene. The DNA of the CDR3 is TGTGCCAGCAGCTTCCTGGGGGGCACTGAAGCTTTCTTT. Its translation is CASSFLGGTEAFF.

This chain joins TRBV11-2 and TRBJ2-4, with D possibly TRBD2 on 5 matching bases. The CDR3 length is 14 residues. V was cut by 0 bases and J by 7 bases, with 10 bases left in between. From germline, CDR1 is SGHAT and CDR2 FQNNGV. The CDR3 here is CASSLDPGSNIQYF. CDR3 nucleotides: TGTGCCAGCAGCTTAGATCCTGGGAGTAACATTCAGTACTTC.

The rearrangement uses TRBV25-1 and TRBJ1-2; a weak D match, TRBD1 (5 bases). V lost 2 bases and J 3 bases, leaving 19 bases between the germline ends. The V gene's germline CDR1 is MGHDK and CDR2 SYGVNS. CDR3 size: 17 residues. CDR3 loop: CASSELRDSGGDYGYTF. The DNA of the CDR3 is TGTGCCAGCAGTGAACTCCGGGACTCCGGAGGGGACTATGGCTACACCTTC.

The table lists this clone with a few counts. This sequence joins TRBV5-4 and TRBJ1-3, with D tentatively TRBD1 (5 bases). V dropped 3 bases and J dropped 0 bases, with 13 bases sitting between them. Looked up from germline, CDR1 is SGHNT and CDR2 is YYREEE (reference sequence). CDR3 length: 16 amino acids. The CDR3 nucleotides read TGTGCCAGCAGCTACACGGGACTGATCTCTGGAAACACCATATATTTT. Protein sequence: CASSYTGLISGNTIYF.

This chain connects TRBV5-1 to TRBJ1-1; unclear D gene. The CDR3 covers 13 residues. CDR1 and CDR2 (germline): SGHRS, YFSETQ. The V end was cut by 0 bases, the J end by 7 bases, with 10 bases between. CDR3 DNA sequence: TGCGCCAGCAGCTTGGCGGTCGGGGTTGAAGCTTTCTTT. Translating it yields CASSLAVGVEAFF.

The chain carries TRBV7-9 and TRBJ2-7; TRBD2 matches at 9 bases. V lost 5 bases to trimming and J lost 3 bases; unmatched junction nucleotides: 8. CDR1 and CDR2 from the germline V gene are SEHNR and FQNEAQ (reference sequence). There are 15 residues in the CDR3. The DNA for the CDR3 is TGTGCCAGCAGCCCACGGGGTAGCGGGAGCTACGAGCAGTACTTC. It yields the protein CASSPRGSGSYEQYF.

The chain links TRBV5-1 to TRBJ2-2, with 9 bases lining up with TRBD2. Trimming cost V 0 bases and J 4 bases; bases outside gene matches: 4. The CDR3 is 16 residues long. The germline gives CDR1 SGHRS, CDR2 YFSETQ. The CDR3 sequence is CASSLDPSGATGELFF. CDR3 DNA sequence: TGCGCCAGCAGCTTGGATCCTAGCGGGGCCACCGGGGAGCTGTTTTTT.

This clone was seen just once. The chain has TRBV6-5 and TRBJ2-7; D ambiguous. V lost 4 bases and J lost 5, with 15 bases in between. The CDR3 totals 14 residues. The V gene's germline CDR1 is MNHEY and CDR2 SVGAGI. CDR3 sequence reads: CASSSQIGPHEQYF. The CDR3, as DNA: TGTGCCAGCAGTTCACAGATAGGTCCCCACGAGCAGTACTTC.

The rearrangement joins TRBV25-1 to TRBJ1-1; 8 bases are shared with TRBD1. CDR1 is MGHDK, CDR2 SYGVNS, per germline. CDR3 length equals 16 residues. V shed 7 bases, J shed 1 base, and the junction held 11 bases outside the gene matches. CDR3 loop: CASIASPGTGNTEAFF. For the CDR3, the DNA is TGTGCCAGCATTGCGAGTCCCGGGACAGGGAACACTGAAGCTTTCTTT.

The V and J genes are TRBV6-1 and TRBJ2-7, with 7 bases that match TRBD2. This CDR3 is built from 18 residues. CDR1 is MNHNS and CDR2 is SASEGT in the germline V gene. J lost 3 bases, V lost 4 bases, and 18 bases had no gene match. The CDR3 DNA reads as TGTGCCAGCAGTGCAACCACAACGGGGGGTATCCCACACTACGAGCAGTACTTC. It encodes CASSATTTGGIPHYEQYF.

V and J are TRBV7-8 and TRBJ2-1; 11 positions match TRBD2. Trimming cost V 5 bases and J 4 bases; bases outside gene matches: 1. The CDR3 runs 14 residues. The germline gives CDR1 SGHVS, CDR2 FQNEAQ. The CDR3 DNA sequence: TGTGCCAGCAGCACTAGCGGGAGTTACAATGAGCAGTTCTTC. It encodes CASSTSGSYNEQFF.

This chain uses TRBV12-5 with TRBJ2-5; no firm D call. The germline V gene has CDR1 LGHNT and CDR2 FRNRAP. This CDR3 is built from 11 residues. V lost 8 bases to trimming and J lost 4 bases, with 8 bases between them. The CDR3 sequence is CASSMAETQYF. CDR3 sequence (DNA): TGTGCTAGTTCGATGGCAGAGACCCAGTACTTC. Full variable domain (remainder filled in from reference TRBV12-5 and TRBJ2-5): DARVTQTPRHKVTEMGQEVTMRCQPILGHNTVFWYRQTMMQGLELLAYFRNRAPLDDSGMPKDRFSAEMPDATLATLKIQPSEPRDSAVYFCASSMAETQYFGPGTRLLVL.

This rearrangement joins TRBV11-3 to TRBJ2-3, with 8 bases that match TRBD2. This CDR3 is built from 14 residues. Germline loops: CDR1 SGHNT, CDR2 YENEEA. With 5 bases clipped from V and 3 bases from J, the junction kept 4 bases outside the gene matches. CDR3 coding DNA: TGTGCCAGCAGCCCGGGCGGGGGGACAGATACGCAGTATTTT. This encodes CASSPGGGTDTQYF.

The J gene is TRBJ2-1, the V gene TRBV6-1; 8 bases are a match to TRBD1. The ends lost 4 bases at V and 3 bases at J; junction bases unmatched: 2. Germline values: CDR1 MNHNS, CDR2 SASEGT. The CDR3 spans 14 residues. The CDR3: CASSGQGFYNEQFF. CDR3 in DNA: TGTGCCAGCAGTGGACAGGGGTTCTACAATGAGCAGTTCTTC.

This clone was picked up one time. J is TRBJ1-1 and V is TRBV7-9; D is uncertain. The CDR3 totals 11 residues. CDR1 is SEHNR and CDR2 is FQNEAQ in the germline V gene (reference sequence). V lost 5 bases and J lost 6, with 7 bases in between. CDR3 loop: CASSPGAEAFF. Here the CDR3 DNA reads TGTGCCAGCAGCCCCGGGGCTGAAGCTTTCTTT.

The chain recombines TRBV10-3 with TRBJ2-3; 11 positions agree with TRBD2. V shed 6 bases and J 2 bases; nucleotides not matched to a gene: 13. Germline V gene sequence: CDR1 ENHRY, CDR2 SYGVKD. There are 18 residues in the CDR3. Here the CDR3 reads CAIRDTGLAGNYTDTQYF. CDR3 bases: TGTGCCATCAGAGACACCGGACTAGCGGGCAATTACACAGATACGCAGTATTTT.

This chain connects TRBV2 to TRBJ2-7, with 13 bases aligning to TRBD2. The CDR3 length is 15 residues. Germline V gives CDR1 SNHLY, CDR2 FYNNEI. V trimming: 6 bases; J trimming: 6 bases; junction bases outside the gene matches: 8. The CDR3, as DNA: TGTGCCAGCAGCCCCGGACTAGCGGGAGAGGGCGAGCAGTACTTC. Residues: CASSPGLAGEGEQYF.

The J gene is TRBJ2-1, the V gene TRBV7-2; D is unclear. The V gene lost 5 bases and the J gene lost 9 bases, with 8 bases spanning the gap. CDR3 size: 11 residues. Germline CDR1 reads SGHTA; CDR2 reads FQGNSA. The chain's CDR3 is CASSAPGEQFF. The CDR3 DNA follows: TGTGCCAGCAGCGCCCCGGGTGAGCAGTTCTTC. Drawing the rest from reference TRBV7-2 and TRBJ2-1, the complete variable domain is GAGVSQSPSNKVTEKGKDVELRCDPISGHTALYWYRQSLGQGLEFLIYFQGNSAPDKSGLPSDRFSAERTGGSVSTLTIQRTQQEDSAVYLCASSAPGEQFFGPGTRLTVL.

V gene TRBV5-4 combines with J gene TRBJ1-2, with TRBD1 matching over 10 bases. The germline V gene has CDR1 SGHNT and CDR2 YYREEE (reference sequence). The V gene end was trimmed by 4 bases and the J gene end by 5 bases; junction bases not matched to a gene: 11. This CDR3 has 16 residues. The CDR3 reads CASSLRDRGAGYGYTF. In nucleotides, the CDR3 is TGTGCCAGCAGCCTCCGGGACAGGGGAGCGGGGTATGGCTACACCTTC.

The chain couples TRBV9 to TRBJ1-6, with D possibly being TRBD1 (6 bases). The CDR3 is 15 amino acids. V was pared by 6 bases and J by 6 bases, with 16 bases between. The germline CDR1 and CDR2 sequences are SGDLS and YYNGEE. The CDR3 nucleotides read TGTGCCAGCACCCCACAGGGCTCGGGTAATTCACCCCTCCACTTT. Translation: CASTPQGSGNSPLHF.